The 3 T cell receptor beta chains given below trace back to one sample, sequenced in a study of blood T cell repertoires in COVID-19. Profiled with immunoSEQ multiplex PCR; TCRdb holds only in-frame clones, not every one. The sample holds around 100,000 clones, about 87% seen once. The material sequenced was peripheral blood. These receptors all stem from a human donor with acute or convalescent COVID-19. The donor label of this sample is uncertain.

The gene calls are TRBV9 and TRBJ2-3, with 8 bases that match TRBD2. The germline V gene encodes CDR1 SGDLS and CDR2 YYNGEE. The CDR3 has 15 amino acids. V shed 0 bases and J 6 bases; nucleotides not matched to a gene: 6. The CDR3 nucleotides read TGTGCCAGCAGCGTAGCGGGGGGGGGTTGGGATACGCAGTATTTT. This sequence encodes CASSVAGGGWDTQYF.

The DNA of the CDR3 is TGTGCCAGCAGCCAATACCATACGCCCGGTAATGAAAAACTGTTTTTT. Protein: CASSQYHTPGNEKLFF. The chain joins TRBV3-1 (or the pseudogene TRBV3-2) to TRBJ1-4; unclear D gene. The CDR3 totals 16 residues. V lost 2 bases to trimming and J lost 4 bases, with 14 bases between them. Germline V gene data show CDR1 as LGHDT and CDR2 as YNNKEL (reference sequence).

V is TRBV21-1 and J is TRBJ1-5; the table's D call, TRBD1, has no DNA check behind it. TRBV21-1 is deemed a pseudogene. The CDR3 runs 17 residues. CDR3 in DNA: TGTGCCAGCAGCAACCGGGACAGGGGGACAGTTGATCAGCCCCAGCATTTT. As protein: CASSNRDRGTVDQPQHF.